This paragraph reports one T cell receptor (beta chain). Other DNA sequences in the sample encode the same CDR3. Per the germline V gene, CDR1 is MNHEY and CDR2 is SMNVEV (reference sequence). V dropped 3 bases and J dropped 3; count of bases not matched to a gene: 0. There are 13 residues in the CDR3. The data originate from a study of cytomegalovirus exposure and HLA in healthy donors. The PCR was carried out with 60 Vbeta primers and 13 Jbeta primers. Sequenced by immunoSEQ multiplex PCR; TCRdb stores in-frame clones only, minus some. The table shows about 110,000 clones, with about 60% occurring only once.

Specimen: PBMCs. The V call is TRBV27, the J call TRBJ1-1, with 8 bases matching TRBD1. This sequence originates from a woman in her twenties or thirties in good health and CMV-seronegative. The chain's CDR3 is CASSLTGDTEAFF. CDR3 bases: TGTGCCAGCAGTTTGACAGGGGACACTGAAGCTTTCTTT.